This is a list of T cell receptor beta chains from one sample in a study of PD-1 blockade in classical Hodgkin lymphoma. The data were produced by immunoSEQ multiplex PCR, yet TCRdb's version contains in-frame clones alone and is incomplete. The sample gives about 50,000 clones, approximately 90% of which show up once; roughly 5.4% is in the top ten. The source material was peripheral blood mononuclear cells (PBMCs), sampled before the second cycle of nivolumab. The receptors were gathered from a human donor with classical Hodgkin lymphoma. CDR3s include the opening cysteine and the closing phenylalanine or tryptophan. D genes are given only for firm matches. Expanded clones get a size class; other rows say once, few or many, or leave the size out.

abundance: NA
j_gene: TRBJ1-2
v_gene: TRBV19
len: 13
d_gene: NA
CDR3aa: CASSIGQINGYTF
CDR3nt: TGTGCCAGTAGTATTGGACAGATTAATGGCTACACCTTC

abundance: NA
j_gene: TRBJ1-4
v_gene: TRBV5-1
len: 15
d_gene: TRBD1
CDR3aa: CASSQRTGENEKLFF
CDR3nt: TGCGCCAGCAGCCAGAGGACAGGGGAAAATGAAAAACTGTTTTTT

abundance: NA
j_gene: TRBJ2-7
v_gene: TRBV6-5
len: 15
d_gene: TRBD2
CDR3aa: CVASSGGRGVYEQYF
CDR3nt: TGTGTCGCCAGCAGCGGGGGGCGGGGGGTGTACGAGCAGTACTTC

abundance: once
j_gene: TRBJ1-3
v_gene: TRBV11-2
len: 15
d_gene: NA
CDR3aa: CASSLWLASGNTIYF
CDR3nt: TGTGCCAGCAGCTTATGGCTAGCCTCTGGAAACACCATATATTTT

abundance: NA
j_gene: TRBJ1-2
v_gene: TRBV6-1
len: 15
d_gene: TRBD1
CDR3aa: CASSLEGQGANGYAF
CDR3nt: TGTGCCAGCAGCTTAGAGGGACAGGGGGCAAATGGCTACGCCTTC

abundance: NA
j_gene: TRBJ2-3
v_gene: TRBV7-3
len: 15
d_gene: TRBD2
CDR3aa: CASSSTSASTDTQYF
CDR3nt: TGTGCCAGCAGCTCCACTAGCGCCAGCACAGATACGCAGTATTTT

abundance: once
j_gene: TRBJ1-2
v_gene: TRBV5-1
len: 17
d_gene: TRBD1
CDR3aa: CASSARTGTGVDYGYTF
CDR3nt: TGCGCCAGCAGCGCGCGAACCGGGACAGGGGTAGACTATGGCTACACCTTC

abundance: NA
j_gene: TRBJ1-5
v_gene: TRBV5-1
len: 15
d_gene: NA
CDR3aa: CASSLVGAIGQPQHF
CDR3nt: TGCGCCAGCAGCTTGGTGGGGGCAATAGGTCAGCCCCAGCATTTT

abundance: NA
j_gene: TRBJ1-3
v_gene: TRBV9
len: 19
d_gene: TRBD1
CDR3aa: CASSVGIGTVPFLGNTIYF
CDR3nt: TGTGCCAGCAGCGTAGGTATCGGGACAGTTCCTTTTCTAGGAAACACCATATATTTT

abundance: NA
j_gene: TRBJ2-7
v_gene: TRBV5-1
len: 15
d_gene: TRBD2
CDR3aa: CASSPAPGLGSEQYF
CDR3nt: TGCGCCAGCAGCCCCGCTCCGGGACTAGGTAGCGAGCAGTACTTC

abundance: NA
j_gene: TRBJ1-1
v_gene: TRBV6-6
len: 16
d_gene: TRBD1
CDR3aa: CASSNSGQGASTEAFF
CDR3nt: TGTGCCAGCAGTAACAGCGGACAGGGGGCTTCCACTGAAGCTTTCTTT

abundance: NA
j_gene: TRBJ2-1
v_gene: TRBV19
len: 13
d_gene: NA
CDR3aa: CASSISDSDEQFF
CDR3nt: TGTGCCAGTAGTATATCAGATAGCGATGAGCAGTTCTTC

abundance: NA
j_gene: TRBJ2-1
v_gene: TRBV27
len: 16
d_gene: NA
CDR3aa: CASGEPGSPLYNEQFF
CDR3nt: TGTGCCAGCGGAGAACCGGGGTCCCCCTTATACAATGAGCAGTTCTTC

abundance: NA
j_gene: TRBJ1-2
v_gene: TRBV5-6
len: 13
d_gene: NA
CDR3aa: CASSLEGGYGYTF
CDR3nt: TGTGCCAGCAGCTTAGAGGGCGGCTATGGCTACACCTTC

abundance: NA
j_gene: TRBJ2-5
v_gene: TRBV29-1
len: 13
d_gene: TRBD2
CDR3aa: CSVRLAGVETQYF
CDR3nt: TGCAGCGTTAGACTAGCGGGGGTCGAGACCCAGTACTTC

abundance: NA
j_gene: TRBJ2-1
v_gene: TRBV5-1
len: 15
d_gene: TRBD2
CDR3aa: CASRSTSGPYNEQFF
CDR3nt: TGCGCCAGCCGGTCCACTAGCGGCCCCTACAATGAGCAGTTCTTC

abundance: NA
j_gene: TRBJ1-2
v_gene: TRBV5-1
len: 16
d_gene: TRBD1
CDR3aa: CASSTLPTGGNYGYTF
CDR3nt: TGCGCCAGCAGCACCCTCCCGACAGGGGGTAACTATGGCTACACCTTC

abundance: NA
j_gene: TRBJ2-3
v_gene: TRBV6-5
len: 13
d_gene: NA
CDR3aa: CAARAGMGDTQYF
CDR3nt: TGTGCCGCTAGGGCCGGGATGGGAGATACGCAGTATTTT

abundance: NA
j_gene: TRBJ1-2
v_gene: TRBV5-1
len: 13
d_gene: NA
CDR3aa: CASSLNVLGGYTF
CDR3nt: TGCGCCAGCAGCTTGAACGTTCTGGGTGGCTACACCTTC

abundance: few
j_gene: TRBJ1-3
v_gene: TRBV10-3
len: 16
d_gene: NA
CDR3aa: CAIRDDGRTSGNTIYF
CDR3nt: TGTGCCATACGAGACGATGGACGGACCTCTGGAAACACCATATATTTT

abundance: NA
j_gene: TRBJ2-7
v_gene: TRBV19
len: 14
d_gene: NA
CDR3aa: CASSHDPYSYEQYF
CDR3nt: TGTGCCAGTAGCCACGACCCATACTCCTACGAGCAGTACTTC

abundance: NA
j_gene: TRBJ2-3
v_gene: TRBV6-1
len: 13
d_gene: NA
CDR3aa: CASSLTITDTQYF
CDR3nt: TGTGCCAGCAGTTTGACTATCACAGATACGCAGTATTTT

abundance: NA
j_gene: TRBJ2-5
v_gene: TRBV29-1
len: 13
d_gene: TRBD1
CDR3aa: CSVGRQGPETQYF
CDR3nt: TGCAGCGTGGGTAGACAGGGGCCCGAGACCCAGTACTTC

abundance: once
j_gene: TRBJ1-4
v_gene: TRBV30
len: 13
d_gene: NA
CDR3aa: CAWSKTVLGKLFF
CDR3nt: TGTGCCTGGAGTAAGACGGTGCTGGGGAAACTGTTTTTT

abundance: NA
j_gene: TRBJ2-7
v_gene: TRBV9
len: 8
d_gene: NA
CDR3aa: CASSVQYF
CDR3nt: TGTGCCAGCAGCGTGCAGTACTTC

abundance: NA
j_gene: TRBJ2-5
v_gene: TRBV5-1
len: 13
d_gene: NA
CDR3aa: CASSLGPQETQYF
CDR3nt: TGCGCCAGCAGCTTGGGACCTCAAGAGACCCAGTACTTC

abundance: NA
j_gene: TRBJ2-2
v_gene: TRBV6-5
len: 14
d_gene: TRBD1
CDR3aa: CASSQTGGTGELFF
CDR3nt: TGTGCCAGCAGTCAGACAGGGGGCACCGGGGAGCTGTTTTTT

abundance: NA
j_gene: TRBJ1-1
v_gene: TRBV7-9
len: 14
d_gene: NA
CDR3aa: CASDQLGVTTEAFF
CDR3nt: TGTGCCAGCGACCAATTGGGAGTTACCACTGAAGCTTTCTTT

abundance: NA
j_gene: TRBJ2-3
v_gene: TRBV5-1
len: 15
d_gene: TRBD1
CDR3aa: CASQLGTGVVNTQYF
CDR3nt: TGCGCCAGCCAGCTCGGGACAGGGGTCGTAAATACGCAGTATTTT

abundance: NA
j_gene: TRBJ2-7
v_gene: TRBV13
len: 15
d_gene: TRBD1
CDR3aa: CASSLLGTGAYEQYF
CDR3nt: TGTGCCAGCAGCCTACTCGGGACAGGAGCCTACGAGCAGTACTTC

abundance: NA
j_gene: TRBJ2-3
v_gene: TRBV5-1
len: 12
d_gene: NA
CDR3aa: CASSPGTDTQYF
CDR3nt: TGCGCCAGCAGCCCTGGCACAGATACGCAGTATTTT

abundance: NA
j_gene: TRBJ1-2
v_gene: TRBV5-1
len: 14
d_gene: TRBD1
CDR3aa: CASSLEDRVGGYTF
CDR3nt: TGCGCCAGCAGCTTGGAGGACAGGGTGGGAGGCTACACCTTC

abundance: NA
j_gene: TRBJ2-1
v_gene: TRBV5-4
len: 16
d_gene: TRBD2
CDR3aa: CASSAGLAGPYNEQFF
CDR3nt: TGTGCCAGCAGCGCTGGACTAGCGGGGCCTTACAATGAGCAGTTCTTC

abundance: NA
j_gene: TRBJ2-7
v_gene: TRBV19
len: 15
d_gene: TRBD1
CDR3aa: CASSIWGQHSYEQYF
CDR3nt: TGTGCCAGTAGTATATGGGGACAGCACTCCTACGAGCAGTACTTC

abundance: NA
j_gene: TRBJ2-5
v_gene: TRBV5-1
len: 12
d_gene: NA
CDR3aa: CASSLKQETQYF
CDR3nt: TGCGCCAGCAGCTTGAAGCAAGAGACCCAGTACTTC

abundance: few
j_gene: TRBJ1-2
v_gene: TRBV5-1
len: 15
d_gene: NA
CDR3aa: CASTTEPGHGRGYTF
CDR3nt: TGCGCCAGCACCACAGAACCGGGACATGGGCGAGGCTACACCTTC

abundance: NA
j_gene: TRBJ2-1
v_gene: TRBV10-1
len: 13
d_gene: TRBD1
CDR3aa: CASGRGQGNEQFF
CDR3nt: TGCGCCAGTGGTAGGGGGCAAGGGAATGAGCAGTTCTTC

abundance: NA
j_gene: TRBJ1-1
v_gene: TRBV27
len: 15
d_gene: NA
CDR3aa: CASSSTPGPNTEAFF
CDR3nt: TGTGCCAGCAGTTCAACTCCGGGGCCGAACACTGAAGCTTTCTTT

abundance: NA
j_gene: TRBJ2-3
v_gene: TRBV5-1
len: 15
d_gene: NA
CDR3aa: CASSSVGGGTDTQYF
CDR3nt: TGCGCCAGCAGTTCCGTCGGGGGTGGCACAGATACGCAGTATTTT

abundance: NA
j_gene: TRBJ2-7
v_gene: TRBV4-1
len: 15
d_gene: TRBD2
CDR3aa: CASSHVGGVMYEQYF
CDR3nt: TGCGCCAGCAGCCATGTGGGGGGGGTTATGTACGAGCAGTACTTC

abundance: NA
j_gene: TRBJ1-5
v_gene: TRBV5-6
len: 15
d_gene: TRBD1
CDR3aa: CASSLADRGDQPQHF
CDR3nt: TGTGCCAGCAGCTTGGCCGACAGGGGTGATCAGCCCCAGCATTTT

abundance: once
j_gene: TRBJ1-5
v_gene: TRBV7-8
len: 14
d_gene: NA
CDR3aa: CASSLFQGSQPQHF
CDR3nt: TGTGCCAGCAGCTTATTTCAGGGGAGTCAGCCCCAGCATTTT

abundance: NA
j_gene: TRBJ1-4
v_gene: TRBV5-1
len: 17
d_gene: NA
CDR3aa: CASSLAGAASTNEKLFF
CDR3nt: TGCGCCAGCAGCTTGGCCGGGGCTGCATCAACTAATGAAAAACTGTTTTTT

abundance: NA
j_gene: TRBJ2-1
v_gene: TRBV11-2
len: 13
d_gene: NA
CDR3aa: CASRAGGGNEQFF
CDR3nt: TGTGCCAGCCGAGCGGGTGGAGGTAATGAGCAGTTCTTC

abundance: few
j_gene: TRBJ1-2
v_gene: TRBV6-5
len: 13
d_gene: NA
CDR3aa: CASSYLDRNEMTF
CDR3nt: TGTGCCAGCAGTTACCTCGACAGAAACGAAATGACCTTC

abundance: NA
j_gene: TRBJ1-1
v_gene: TRBV6-5
len: 15
d_gene: NA
CDR3aa: CASSYLSTVNTEAFF
CDR3nt: TGTGCCAGCAGTTACTTGTCCACGGTGAACACTGAAGCTTTCTTT

abundance: NA
j_gene: TRBJ2-5
v_gene: TRBV19
len: 14
d_gene: NA
CDR3aa: CASSLIALPETQYF
CDR3nt: TGTGCCAGTAGTTTGATAGCCTTGCCGGAGACCCAGTACTTC

abundance: NA
j_gene: TRBJ1-6
v_gene: TRBV19
len: 17
d_gene: NA
CDR3aa: CASSMSRGALLNSPLHF
CDR3nt: TGTGCCAGTAGTATGAGTCGGGGGGCCCTTCTAAATTCACCCCTCCACTTT

abundance: NA
j_gene: TRBJ2-3
v_gene: TRBV5-1
len: 14
d_gene: NA
CDR3aa: CASSLGGNSDTQYF
CDR3nt: TGCGCCAGCAGCTTGGGTGGCAACTCAGATACGCAGTATTTT

abundance: NA
j_gene: TRBJ1-2
v_gene: TRBV6-6
len: 12
d_gene: NA
CDR3aa: CASSSETYGYTF
CDR3nt: TGTGCCAGCAGTTCAGAGACCTATGGCTACACCTTC

abundance: NA
j_gene: TRBJ1-6
v_gene: TRBV6-5
len: 15
d_gene: TRBD1
CDR3aa: CASSRADRGLSPLHF
CDR3nt: TGTGCCAGCAGCCGTGCTGACAGGGGGCTATCACCCCTCCACTTT

abundance: NA
j_gene: TRBJ2-3
v_gene: TRBV4-1
len: 14
d_gene: NA
CDR3aa: CASSQEGGTDTQYF
CDR3nt: TGCGCCAGCAGCCAAGAGGGGGGAACAGATACGCAGTATTTT

abundance: NA
j_gene: TRBJ1-4
v_gene: TRBV9
len: 14
d_gene: TRBD1
CDR3aa: CASSVGQGGEKLFF
CDR3nt: TGTGCCAGCAGCGTAGGACAGGGAGGGGAAAAACTGTTTTTT

abundance: NA
j_gene: TRBJ1-2
v_gene: TRBV5-6
len: 13
d_gene: NA
CDR3aa: CASSAGTHYGYTF
CDR3nt: TGTGCCAGCAGCGCAGGGACCCACTATGGCTACACCTTC

abundance: once
j_gene: TRBJ2-1
v_gene: TRBV19
len: 23
d_gene: TRBD1
CDR3aa: CASSRTGTGTVAPNLGTVDEQFF
CDR3nt: TGTGCCAGTAGTCGGACCGGGACAGGGACGGTCGCACCGAACTTAGGCACGGTAGATGAGCAGTTCTTC

abundance: NA
j_gene: TRBJ1-6
v_gene: TRBV28
len: 15
d_gene: TRBD1
CDR3aa: CASRAAGQPPSPLHF
CDR3nt: TGTGCCAGCAGAGCCGCGGGACAGCCACCTTCACCCCTCCACTTT

abundance: NA
j_gene: TRBJ1-1
v_gene: TRBV5-1
len: 15
d_gene: NA
CDR3aa: CASSLGLQGRTEAFF
CDR3nt: TGCGCCAGCAGCTTGGGTTTACAGGGCAGAACTGAAGCTTTCTTT